Listed below are T cell receptor beta chains from one sample, sequenced in a study of blood T cell repertoires in COVID-19. This table comes from immunoSEQ multiplex PCR, and its TCRdb copy is limited to in-frame clones, with some not included. The data show approximately 190,000 clones, around 80% seen once. The sequencing sample was made of peripheral blood. The receptors come from a young man with active or convalescent COVID-19. The CDR3 runs from the conserved cysteine through the conserved F or W. A D gene is named only where the DNA matches it firmly. Size is omitted from some rows. Given values are once, few, many or a class for expanded clones.

j_call,cdr3_length,clone_size,v_call,d_call,cdr3_aa,cdr3_nt
TRBJ2-7,12,NA,TRBV6-5,NA,CASRAGPYEQYF,TGTGCCAGCAGAGCAGGCCCCTACGAGCAGTACTTC
TRBJ1-5,15,NA,TRBV28,NA,CASSQHAAGNQPQHF,TGTGCCAGCAGTCAACATGCAGCGGGCAATCAGCCCCAGCATTTT
TRBJ1-5,12,NA,TRBV27,NA,CASGRGNQPQHF,TGTGCCAGCGGCCGGGGGAATCAGCCCCAGCATTTT
TRBJ1-1,14,NA,TRBV18,NA,CASSPPAGNTEAFF,TGTGCCAGCTCACCTCCGGCGGGGAACACTGAAGCTTTCTTT
TRBJ2-3,15,NA,TRBV2,TRBD1,CASSVQGAAPDTQYF,TGTGCCAGCAGTGTGCAGGGGGCCGCCCCAGATACGCAGTATTTT
TRBJ2-3,16,few,TRBV7-9,TRBD2,CASSLLIREAADTQYF,TGTGCCAGCAGCCTTCTCATCCGGGAGGCCGCAGATACGCAGTATTTT
TRBJ1-2,14,once,TRBV3-1/TRBV3-2,TRBD1,CASSRATGDYGYTF,TGTGCCAGCAGCCGCGCCACAGGGGACTATGGCTACACCTTC
TRBJ2-7,13,NA,TRBV27,NA,CASSPGFTYEQYF,TGTGCCAGCAGTCCGGGATTCACTTACGAGCAGTACTTC
TRBJ1-5,14,NA,TRBV6-5,TRBD1,CASNQGAGVGPQHF,TGTGCCAGCAACCAGGGGGCCGGGGTGGGGCCCCAGCATTTT
TRBJ2-2,13,NA,TRBV19,TRBD1,CASSTGGTGELFF,TGTGCCAGCTCGACAGGGGGGACCGGGGAGCTGTTTTTT
TRBJ2-1,15,few,TRBV19,NA,CASSNRPNLYNEQFF,TGTGCCAGTAGTAACAGACCGAATCTTTACAATGAGCAGTTCTTC
TRBJ1-3,16,NA,TRBV3-1/TRBV3-2,NA,CASSQPTTLSGNTIYF,TGTGCCAGCAGCCAACCTACGACTCTCTCTGGAAACACCATATATTTT
TRBJ1-1,16,NA,TRBV7-8,NA,CASSLGSGTRNTEAFF,TGTGCCAGCAGCTTAGGCTCAGGGACTCGGAACACTGAAGCTTTCTTT
TRBJ2-3,12,NA,TRBV29-1,NA,CSVAEPTDTQYF,TGCAGCGTCGCAGAACCCACAGATACGCAGTATTTT
TRBJ1-6,13,few,TRBV28,NA,CASSSTVNSPLHF,TGTGCCAGCAGTTCGACAGTTAATTCACCCCTCCACTTT
TRBJ2-1,16,NA,TRBV19,NA,CASSIADTLARNEQFF,TGTGCCAGTAGTATAGCGGACACCTTGGCAAGAAATGAGCAGTTCTTC
TRBJ1-1,13,NA,TRBV28,NA,CASRSGSGTEAFF,TGTGCCAGCAGATCAGGGTCGGGCACTGAAGCTTTCTTT
TRBJ1-1,16,NA,TRBV6-1,TRBD1,CASSERDRGPNTEAFF,TGTGCCAGCAGTGAACGGGACAGGGGGCCAAACACTGAAGCTTTCTTT
TRBJ2-7,18,NA,TRBV30,TRBD2,CAWSPDRGLAGRSYEQYF,TGTGCCTGGAGCCCCGACAGGGGACTAGCGGGCAGATCCTACGAGCAGTACTTC
TRBJ2-6,18,NA,TRBV10-3,TRBD1,CAISESTGGLSGANVLTF,TGTGCCATCAGTGAGTCGACAGGGGGCCTCTCTGGGGCCAACGTCCTGACTTTC
TRBJ2-3,16,NA,TRBV19,TRBD1,CASSIEPGTGSDTQYF,TGTGCCAGTAGTATAGAGCCAGGGACAGGGTCAGATACGCAGTATTTT
TRBJ1-1,14,few,TRBV3-1/TRBV3-2,NA,CASSQGSGATEAFF,TGTGCCAGCAGCCAAGGGTCAGGGGCCACTGAAGCTTTCTTT
TRBJ1-5,14,NA,TRBV7-9,NA,CASSPGQAPHAQHF,TGTGCCAGCAGCCCCGGTCAGGCCCCGCACGCCCAGCATTTT
TRBJ1-2,15,NA,TRBV10-3,NA,CAISDPGEGDYGYTF,TGTGCCATCAGTGACCCCGGTGAGGGCGACTATGGCTACACCTTC
TRBJ2-5,17,NA,TRBV9,TRBD1,CASSVGRTGGAGETQYF,TGTGCCAGCAGCGTAGGCAGGACAGGGGGCGCGGGGGAGACCCAGTACTTC
TRBJ2-1,12,NA,TRBV7-2,NA,CASSSPYNEQFF,TGTGCCAGCAGCTCCCCGTACAATGAGCAGTTCTTC
TRBJ2-3,14,NA,TRBV4-1,NA,CASSHPAVTDTQYF,TGCGCCAGCAGCCACCCCGCGGTGACAGATACGCAGTATTTT
TRBJ2-5,15,NA,TRBV6-2/TRBV6-3,TRBD1,CASSFPGQGGETQYF,TGTGCCAGCAGTTTTCCGGGACAGGGAGGAGAGACCCAGTACTTC
TRBJ2-7,15,NA,TRBV5-4,TRBD1,CASSFMGQGVHEQYF,TGTGCCAGCAGCTTTATGGGACAGGGCGTCCACGAGCAGTACTTC
TRBJ2-4,15,NA,TRBV24-1,TRBD1,CATSDSGQDKNIQYF,TGTGCCACCAGTGATTCGGGACAGGACAAAAACATTCAGTACTTC
TRBJ1-2,12,NA,TRBV5-6,NA,CASSPGAYGYTF,TGTGCCAGCAGCCCAGGGGCCTATGGCTACACCTTC
TRBJ2-3,17,NA,TRBV2,TRBD1,CASNHRTGTTFKDTQYF,TGTGCCAGCAACCATAGGACAGGGACAACCTTCAAGGATACGCAGTATTTT
TRBJ1-5,15,NA,TRBV3-1/TRBV3-2,NA,CASSQDTGEGQPQHF,TGTGCCAGCAGCCAAGATACGGGGGAAGGTCAGCCCCAGCATTTT